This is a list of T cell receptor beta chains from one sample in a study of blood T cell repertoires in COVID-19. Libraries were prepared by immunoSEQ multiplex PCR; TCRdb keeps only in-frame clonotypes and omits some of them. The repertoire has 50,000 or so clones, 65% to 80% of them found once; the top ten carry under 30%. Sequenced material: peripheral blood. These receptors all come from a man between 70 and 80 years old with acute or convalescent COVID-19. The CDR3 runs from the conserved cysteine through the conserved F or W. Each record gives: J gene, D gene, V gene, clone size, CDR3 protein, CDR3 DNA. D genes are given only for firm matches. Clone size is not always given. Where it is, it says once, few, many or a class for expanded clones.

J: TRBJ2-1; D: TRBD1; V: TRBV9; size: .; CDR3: CASSAQGAGYNEQFF; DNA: TGTGCCAGCAGCGCCCAGGGGGCAGGATACAATGAGCAGTTCTTC
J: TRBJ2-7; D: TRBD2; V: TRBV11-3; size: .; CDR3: CASSLESGSYEQYF; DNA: TGTGCCAGCAGCTTAGAGAGCGGGAGCTACGAGCAGTACTTC
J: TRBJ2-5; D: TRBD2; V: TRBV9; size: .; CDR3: CASSPFPGGPGETQYF; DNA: TGTGCCAGCAGCCCCTTCCCGGGAGGGCCGGGGGAGACCCAGTACTTC
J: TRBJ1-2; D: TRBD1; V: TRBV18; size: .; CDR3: CASSVDRVYGYTF; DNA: TGTGCCAGCTCAGTAGACAGGGTATATGGCTACACCTTC
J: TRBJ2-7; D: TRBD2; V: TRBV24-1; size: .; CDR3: CATGEGRSSYEQYF; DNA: TGTGCCACCGGGGAGGGCAGGAGCTCCTACGAGCAGTACTTC
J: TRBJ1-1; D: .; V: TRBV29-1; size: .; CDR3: CSVEEGSTEAFF; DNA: TGCAGCGTCGAGGAGGGGAGCACTGAAGCTTTCTTT
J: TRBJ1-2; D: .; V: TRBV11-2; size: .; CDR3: CASSLAEVFYYGYTF; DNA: TGTGCCAGCAGCTTAGCGGAGGTATTTTACTATGGCTACACCTTC
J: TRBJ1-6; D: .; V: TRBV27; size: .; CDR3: CASRTDYNSPLHF; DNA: TGTGCCAGCCGGACAGACTATAATTCACCCCTCCACTTT
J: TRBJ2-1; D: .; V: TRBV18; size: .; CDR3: CASSPPSRYNEQFF; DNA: TGTGCCAGCTCACCACCTAGCAGATACAATGAGCAGTTCTTC
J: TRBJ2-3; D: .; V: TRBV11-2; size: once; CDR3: CASSPASGTTQYF; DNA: TGTGCCAGCAGCCCGGCCTCCGGGACAACGCAGTATTTT
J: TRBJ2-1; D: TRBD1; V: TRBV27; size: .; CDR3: CASRMGQEPYNEQFF; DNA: TGTGCCAGCAGGATGGGACAGGAGCCTTACAATGAGCAGTTCTTC
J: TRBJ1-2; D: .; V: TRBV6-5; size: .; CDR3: CASSWTPNYGYTF; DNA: TGTGCCAGCAGTTGGACACCTAACTATGGCTACACCTTC
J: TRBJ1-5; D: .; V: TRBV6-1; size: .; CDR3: CASSEIWGSGRGNQPQHF; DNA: TGTGCCAGCAGTGAAATTTGGGGTTCGGGGCGGGGGAATCAGCCCCAGCATTTT
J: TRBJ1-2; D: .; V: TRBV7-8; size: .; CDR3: CASSLDRDYGYTF; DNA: TGTGCCAGCAGCTTAGACAGGGACTATGGCTACACCTTC
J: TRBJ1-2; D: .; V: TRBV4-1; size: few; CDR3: CASSQESYRNYGYTF; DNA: TGCGCCAGCAGCCAAGAATCGTACAGAAACTATGGCTACACCTTC
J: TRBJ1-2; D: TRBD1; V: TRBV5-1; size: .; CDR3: CASSPGGQGTNGYTF; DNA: TGCGCCAGCAGCCCGGGGGGACAGGGGACTAATGGCTACACCTTC
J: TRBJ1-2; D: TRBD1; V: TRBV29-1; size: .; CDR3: CSVFGTGVYGYTF; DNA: TGCAGCGTTTTCGGGACAGGGGTGTATGGCTACACCTTC
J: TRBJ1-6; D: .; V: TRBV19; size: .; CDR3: CASNGQNSPLHF; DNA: TGTGCCAGTAACGGACAGAATTCACCCCTCCACTTT
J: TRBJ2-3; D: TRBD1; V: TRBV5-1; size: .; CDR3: CASSFKDRADTQYF; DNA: TGCGCCAGCAGCTTCAAAGACAGGGCAGATACGCAGTATTTT
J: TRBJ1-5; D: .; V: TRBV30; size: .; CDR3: CAYSDGTLSNQPQHF; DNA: TGTGCCTACTCGGATGGGACTCTTAGCAATCAGCCCCAGCATTTT
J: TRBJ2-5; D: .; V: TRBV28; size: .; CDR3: CASSLGRGASQETQYF; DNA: TGTGCCAGCAGTTTGGGACGGGGGGCCTCCCAAGAGACCCAGTACTTC
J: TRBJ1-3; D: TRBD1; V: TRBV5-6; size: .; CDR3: CASLKSGQGYPSGNTIYF; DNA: TGTGCCAGCCTGAAATCGGGACAGGGTTACCCCTCTGGAAACACCATATATTTT
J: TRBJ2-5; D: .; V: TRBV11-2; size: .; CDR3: CASSLGGTSQETQYF; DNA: TGTGCCAGCAGCTTAGGTGGGACTTCCCAAGAGACCCAGTACTTC
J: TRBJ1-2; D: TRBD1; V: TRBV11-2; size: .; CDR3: CASSYPGQGFFYGYTF; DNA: TGTGCCAGCAGCTACCCGGGACAGGGCTTTTTTTATGGCTACACCTTC
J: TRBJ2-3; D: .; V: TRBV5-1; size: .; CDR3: CASNEGSGTDTDTQYF; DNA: TGCGCCAGCAACGAGGGTAGCGGGACAGACACAGATACGCAGTATTTT
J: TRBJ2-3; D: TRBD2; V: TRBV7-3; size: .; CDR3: CASSFGLAGTDTQYF; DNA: TGTGCCAGCAGCTTCGGACTAGCGGGCACAGATACGCAGTATTTT
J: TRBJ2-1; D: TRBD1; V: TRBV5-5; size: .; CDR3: CASSEGQLGVLEQFF; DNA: TGTGCCAGCAGCGAGGGACAGCTCGGAGTATTGGAGCAGTTCTTC
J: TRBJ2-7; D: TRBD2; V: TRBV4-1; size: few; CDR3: CASSRIAGGLIEQYF; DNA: TGCGCCAGCAGCCGCATAGCGGGAGGGCTCATCGAGCAGTACTTC
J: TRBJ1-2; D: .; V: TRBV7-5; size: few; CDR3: CVRSFGGRDGYTF; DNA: TGTGTCAGAAGCTTCGGGGGGCGGGATGGCTACACCTTC
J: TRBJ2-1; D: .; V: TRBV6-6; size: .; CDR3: CASRIRSSGDGNEQFF; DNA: TGTGCCAGCAGAATCCGGAGTAGCGGAGACGGGAATGAGCAGTTCTTC
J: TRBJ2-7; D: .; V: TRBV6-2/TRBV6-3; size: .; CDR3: CASSYSGMTARDEQYF; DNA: TGTGCCAGCAGTTACTCGGGAATGACAGCTCGGGACGAGCAGTACTTC
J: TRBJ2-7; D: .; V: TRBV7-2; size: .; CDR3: CASSLEGGDSYEQYF; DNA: TGTGCCAGCAGCTTAGAGGGCGGGGACTCCTACGAGCAGTACTTC
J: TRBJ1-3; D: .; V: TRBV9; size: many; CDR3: CASSTQVTSGNTIYF; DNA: TGTGCCAGCAGCACCCAGGTGACCTCTGGAAACACCATATATTTT
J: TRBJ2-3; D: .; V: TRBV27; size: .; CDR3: CASSPPRGGEDTQYF; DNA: TGTGCCAGCAGTCCTCCAAGGGGGGGAGAAGATACGCAGTATTTT
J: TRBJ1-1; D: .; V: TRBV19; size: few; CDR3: CASTNQDYTEAFF; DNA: TGTGCCAGTACTAATCAGGATTACACTGAAGCTTTCTTT
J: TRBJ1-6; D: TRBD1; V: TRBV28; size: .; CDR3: CASSPRGPGTSPLHF; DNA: TGTGCCAGCAGTCCCAGGGGGCCAGGGACTTCACCCCTCCACTTT
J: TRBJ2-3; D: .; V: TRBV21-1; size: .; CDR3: CASGVGGTDTQYF; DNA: TGTGCCAGCGGGGTCGGGGGCACAGATACGCAGTATTTT
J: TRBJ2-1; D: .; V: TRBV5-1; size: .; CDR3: CASSSEWDNEQFF; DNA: TGCGCCAGCAGCTCGGAGTGGGACAATGAGCAGTTCTTC
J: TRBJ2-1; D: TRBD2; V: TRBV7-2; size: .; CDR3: CASSLRLAGGFDEQFF; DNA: TGTGCCAGCAGCTTACGACTAGCGGGGGGTTTTGATGAGCAGTTCTTC
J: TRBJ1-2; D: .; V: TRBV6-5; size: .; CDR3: CASSYSRGLDGYTF; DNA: TGTGCCAGCAGTTACTCGCGGGGGCTGGATGGCTACACCTTC
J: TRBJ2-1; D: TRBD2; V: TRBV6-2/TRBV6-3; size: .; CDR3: CASSYVVREGRDEQFF; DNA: TGTGCCAGCAGTTACGTTGTCAGGGAGGGCCGGGATGAGCAGTTCTTC
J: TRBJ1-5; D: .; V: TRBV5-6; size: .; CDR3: CASSPYGEGLQPQHF; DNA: TGTGCCAGCAGCCCCTACGGGGAAGGGTTACAGCCCCAGCATTTT
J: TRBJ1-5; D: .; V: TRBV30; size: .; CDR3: CAWSPGGGNQPQHF; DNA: TGTGCCTGGAGTCCCGGGGGTGGCAATCAGCCCCAGCATTTT
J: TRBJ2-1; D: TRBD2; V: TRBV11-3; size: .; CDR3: CASSSAGNEQFF; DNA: TGTGCCAGCAGCTCAGCGGGAAATGAGCAGTTCTTC
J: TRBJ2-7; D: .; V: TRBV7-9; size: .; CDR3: CASSPMRSTSSYEQYF; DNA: TGTGCCAGCAGCCCGATGAGGTCGACCAGCTCCTACGAGCAGTACTTC
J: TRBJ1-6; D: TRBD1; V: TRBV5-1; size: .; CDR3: CASSWGQGVNSPLHF; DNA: TGCGCCAGCAGCTGGGGACAGGGGGTGAATTCACCCCTCCACTTT
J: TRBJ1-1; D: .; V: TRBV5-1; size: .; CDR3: CASSTGGRTEAFF; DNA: TGCGCCAGCAGCACGGGGGGGCGGACTGAAGCTTTCTTT
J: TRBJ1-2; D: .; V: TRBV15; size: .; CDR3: CATSRDQWAGGYTF; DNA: TGTGCCACCAGCAGAGATCAATGGGCGGGCGGCTACACCTTC
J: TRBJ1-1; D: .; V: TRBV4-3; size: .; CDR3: CASSLEENTEAFF; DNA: TGCGCCAGCAGCCTCGAGGAGAACACTGAAGCTTTCTTT
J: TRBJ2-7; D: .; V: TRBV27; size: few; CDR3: CASRRQVSSYEQYF; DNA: TGTGCCAGCAGGCGACAGGTGAGCTCCTACGAGCAGTACTTC
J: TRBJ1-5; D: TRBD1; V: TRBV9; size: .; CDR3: CASSKETGGLEQPQHF; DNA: TGTGCCAGCAGCAAGGAGACAGGGGGCTTGGAGCAGCCCCAGCATTTT
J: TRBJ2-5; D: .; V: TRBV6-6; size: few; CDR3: CASSSQETQYF; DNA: TGTGCCAGCAGTTCGCAGGAGACCCAGTACTTC
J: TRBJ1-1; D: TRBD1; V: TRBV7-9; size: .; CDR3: CASSTLDRGYTEAFF; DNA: TGTGCCAGCAGCACCTTGGACAGGGGGTACACTGAAGCTTTCTTT
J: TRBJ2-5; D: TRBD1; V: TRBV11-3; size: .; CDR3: CASSSGTGGQETQYF; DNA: TGTGCCAGCAGTTCCGGGACAGGGGGTCAAGAGACCCAGTACTTC
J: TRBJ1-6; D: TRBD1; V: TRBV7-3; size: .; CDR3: CASSGGTENSPLHF; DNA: TGTGCCAGCAGCGGGGGGACAGAAAATTCACCCCTCCACTTT
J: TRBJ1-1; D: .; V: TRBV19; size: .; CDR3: CASSTRNTEAFF; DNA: TGTGCCAGTAGCACAAGAAACACTGAAGCTTTCTTT